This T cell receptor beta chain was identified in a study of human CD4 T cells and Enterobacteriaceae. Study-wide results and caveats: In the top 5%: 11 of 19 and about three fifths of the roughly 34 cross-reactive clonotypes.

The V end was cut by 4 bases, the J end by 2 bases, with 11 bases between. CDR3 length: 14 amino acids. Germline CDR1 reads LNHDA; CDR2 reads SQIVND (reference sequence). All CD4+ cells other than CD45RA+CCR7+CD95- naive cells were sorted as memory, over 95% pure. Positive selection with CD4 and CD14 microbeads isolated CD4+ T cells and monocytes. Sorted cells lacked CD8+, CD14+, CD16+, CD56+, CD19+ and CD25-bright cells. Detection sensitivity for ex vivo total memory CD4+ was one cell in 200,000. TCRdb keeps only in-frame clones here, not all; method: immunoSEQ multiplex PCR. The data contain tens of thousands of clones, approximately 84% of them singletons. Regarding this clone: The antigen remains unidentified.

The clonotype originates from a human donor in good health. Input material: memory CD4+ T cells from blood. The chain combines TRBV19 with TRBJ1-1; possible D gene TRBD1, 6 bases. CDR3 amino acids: CASSTSQGNTEAFF. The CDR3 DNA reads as TGTGCCAGTAGTACGTCACAGGGTAACACTGAAGCTTTCTTT.